This T cell receptor (beta chain) was sequenced during a study of vaccination and CD4 T cells after COVID-19. General study results and limits: A comparatively limited set of convalescent patients was examined, with no early post-infection timepoints. Only after vaccination were a median roughly 90% of convalescents' reactive clones seen.

The V end lost 6 bases, the J end lost 6 bases, and 18 bases lay between the germline ends. The CDR3 runs 14 residues. Looked up from germline, CDR1 is MNHNS and CDR2 is SASEGT. Treatment here: approximately nine-day PBMC culture with coronavirus spike peptide pools or control peptides (ViraFEST assay). Peptide pool stimulation in ViraFEST expanded antigen-specific T cells, whose TCRs were then sequenced. With the Oncomine TCR Beta short-read assay, DNA from cultured CD4+ T cells was sequenced. TCRdb reanalysed the PCR reads using MiXCR and keeps one entry per CDR3 protein. The profile shows 26,000 or so distinct CDR3 sequences, around 45% of them singletons. This clonotype was seen a few times. Its cognate antigen is unknown.

This TCR came from a human donor who had recovered from COVID-19. What was sequenced was CD4+ T cells from blood, cultured in vitro. The chain uses TRBV6-1 and TRBJ2-7; D is possibly TRBD1 or TRBD2 (5 bases each). This CDR3 is CASRPGRTPGEQYF. DNA for the CDR3: TGTGCCAGCAGACCGGGACGGACGCCGGGCGAGCAGTACTTC.